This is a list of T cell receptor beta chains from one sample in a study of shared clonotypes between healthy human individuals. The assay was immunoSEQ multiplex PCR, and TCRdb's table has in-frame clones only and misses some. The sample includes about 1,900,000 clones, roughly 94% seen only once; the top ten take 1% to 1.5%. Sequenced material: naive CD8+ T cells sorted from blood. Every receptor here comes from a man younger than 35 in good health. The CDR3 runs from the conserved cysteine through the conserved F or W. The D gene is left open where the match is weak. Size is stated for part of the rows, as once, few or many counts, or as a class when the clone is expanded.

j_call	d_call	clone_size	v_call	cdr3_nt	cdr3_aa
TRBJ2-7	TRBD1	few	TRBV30	TGTGCCTGGAGTGTAGGGACAGGGGCCTACGAGCAGTACTTC	CAWSVGTGAYEQYF
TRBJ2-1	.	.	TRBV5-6	TGTGCCAGCAGCTATGAGGGTAGCTCCTACAATGAGCAGTTCTTC	CASSYEGSSYNEQFF
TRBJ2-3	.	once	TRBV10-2	TGCGCCATCAAGGAAGGCGAGGGGACAGATACGCAGTATTTT	CAIKEGEGTDTQYF
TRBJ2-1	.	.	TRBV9	TGTGCCAGCAGCGTAGATGACTTCCCCTACAATGAGCAGTTCTTC	CASSVDDFPYNEQFF
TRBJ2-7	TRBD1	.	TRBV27	TGTGCCAGCGGAGGCGGACAGGCATACGAGCAGTACTTC	CASGGGQAYEQYF
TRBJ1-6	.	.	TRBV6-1	TGTGCCAGCAGCGAAAATTCACCCCTCCACTTT	CASSENSPLHF
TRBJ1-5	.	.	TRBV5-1	TGCGCCAGCAGCTTTATCAGGGCTTTAAGGCAGCCCCAGCATTTT	CASSFIRALRQPQHF
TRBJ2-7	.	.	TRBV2	TGTGCCAGCGACTCCGGGTCTATCTACGAGCAGTACTTC	CASDSGSIYEQYF
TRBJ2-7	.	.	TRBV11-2	TGTGCCAGCAGCCTTGGGCCTACCTACGAGCAGTACTTC	CASSLGPTYEQYF
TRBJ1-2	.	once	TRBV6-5	TGTGCCAGCAGTTATGCGGGGAACTATGGCTACACCTTC	CASSYAGNYGYTF
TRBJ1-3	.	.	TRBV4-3	TGCGCCAGCAGCCAAGGGAGTCAGTTCTCTGGAAACACCATATATTTT	CASSQGSQFSGNTIYF
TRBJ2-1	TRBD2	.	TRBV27	TGTGCCAGCAGTTCGTGGACTAGGGCCAACAATGAGCAGTTCTTC	CASSSWTRANNEQFF
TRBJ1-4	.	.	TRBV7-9	TGTGCCAGCAGCTTAGATTTTGTGAGAACCGATAATGAAAAACTGTTTTTT	CASSLDFVRTDNEKLFF
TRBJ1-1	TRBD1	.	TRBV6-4	TGTGCCAGCTGCTGCGTTCCGGGACAGTTGATGAACACTGAAGCTTTCTTT	CASCCVPGQLMNTEAFF
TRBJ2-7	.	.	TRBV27	TGTGCCAGCAGTTTGGCGCAGGGCTACGAGCAGTACTTC	CASSLAQGYEQYF
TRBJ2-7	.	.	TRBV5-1	TGCGCCAGCAGCTTGGTCGACAGTTACGAGCAGTACTTC	CASSLVDSYEQYF
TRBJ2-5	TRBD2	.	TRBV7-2	TGTGCCAGCAGCCCGTTGGCTAGCGGGAGGTGGTTGGAGACCCAGTACTTC	CASSPLASGRWLETQYF
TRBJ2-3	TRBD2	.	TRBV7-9	TGTGCCAGCAGCCACCGGGAGGTCCCAGATACGCAGTATTTT	CASSHREVPDTQYF
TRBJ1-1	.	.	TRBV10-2	TGCGCCAGCAGTGAGTCGGGGTTGAACACTGAAGCTTTCTTT	CASSESGLNTEAFF
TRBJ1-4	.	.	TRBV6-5	TGTGCCAGCAGTTACTCGATGGGCAGGATTGAAAAACTGTTTTTT	CASSYSMGRIEKLFF
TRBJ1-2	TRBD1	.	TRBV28	TGTGCCAGCAGTCGGGACAGCTATGGCTACACCTTC	CASSRDSYGYTF
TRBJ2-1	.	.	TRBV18	TGTGCCAGCTCTCCGGACCTCACCTACAATGAGCAGTTCTTC	CASSPDLTYNEQFF
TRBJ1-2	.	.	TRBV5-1	TGCGCCAGCAGCTTGGTGCAGGGCGATGGCTACACCTTC	CASSLVQGDGYTF
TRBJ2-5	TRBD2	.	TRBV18	TGTGCCAGCTCACCACCTAGCGGGGCTGATAGAGAGACCCAGTACTTC	CASSPPSGADRETQYF
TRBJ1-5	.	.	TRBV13	TGTGCCAGCAGCTTAGGTAGCAATCAGCCCCAGCATTTT	CASSLGSNQPQHF
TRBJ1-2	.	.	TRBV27	TGTGCCAGCAGTCCCCTAGGCAGGTTTGATGGCTACACCTTC	CASSPLGRFDGYTF
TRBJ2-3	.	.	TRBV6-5	TGTGCCAGCGGGGGGAATGACTACACAGATACGCAGTATTTT	CASGGNDYTDTQYF
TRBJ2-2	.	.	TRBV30	TGTGCCTGGACAAGGAACACCGGGGAGCTGTTTTTT	CAWTRNTGELFF
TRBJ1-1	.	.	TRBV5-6	TGTGCCAGCAGCTTGGACCGAAACACTGAAGCTTTCTTT	CASSLDRNTEAFF
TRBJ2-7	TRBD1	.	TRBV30	TGTGCCTGGAGTTGGGACAGCAGCTCCTACGAGCAGTACTTC	CAWSWDSSSYEQYF
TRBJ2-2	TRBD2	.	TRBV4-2	TGTGCCAGCAGCCCTAATATAGCGGGGGGCGTCACCGGGGAGCTGTTTTTT	CASSPNIAGGVTGELFF
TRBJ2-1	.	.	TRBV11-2	TGTGCCAGCAGCTCCGGCGCAGGGACCCCATCCTACAATGAGCAGTTCTTC	CASSSGAGTPSYNEQFF
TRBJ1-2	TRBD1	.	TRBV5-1	TGCGCCAGCAGCTACACGACAGGGAATAACTATGGCTACACCTTC	CASSYTTGNNYGYTF
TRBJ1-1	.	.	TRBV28	TGTGCCAGCAGTTTGATGGGGAACACTGAAGCTTTCTTT	CASSLMGNTEAFF
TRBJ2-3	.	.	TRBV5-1	TGCGCCAGCAGCTTGGCGGCAGGGGTTGGCACAGATACGCAGTATTTT	CASSLAAGVGTDTQYF
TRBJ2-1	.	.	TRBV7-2	TGTGCCAGCAGCTTGCAAGGCAATGAGCAGTTCTTC	CASSLQGNEQFF
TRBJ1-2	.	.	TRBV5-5	TGTGCCAGCAGCTTGGAAGACAGGTTGGCCTATGGCTACACCTTC	CASSLEDRLAYGYTF
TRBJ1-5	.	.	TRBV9	TGTGCCAGCAGCGTAGGCAATCAGCCCCAGCATTTT	CASSVGNQPQHF
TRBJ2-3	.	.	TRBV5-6	TGTGCCAGCAGATCAGAGGGGTTCACCCATCTCACAGATACGCAGTATTTT	CASRSEGFTHLTDTQYF
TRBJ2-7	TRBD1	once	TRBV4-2	TGTGCCAGCAGCCAAGTTTTTGCAGGGGGCGAGCAGTACTTC	CASSQVFAGGEQYF
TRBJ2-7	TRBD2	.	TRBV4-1	TGCGCCAGCAGCCAAGATCATAGCGGGAGTTTCTCCTACGAGCAGTACTTC	CASSQDHSGSFSYEQYF
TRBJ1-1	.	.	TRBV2	TGTGCCAGCAGTGATTGGCGGATGAACACTGAAGCTTTCTTT	CASSDWRMNTEAFF
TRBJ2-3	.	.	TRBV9	TGTGCCAGCAGCGTAGGCGGCGAGGATACGCAGTATTTT	CASSVGGEDTQYF
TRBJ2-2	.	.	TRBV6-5	TGTGCCAGCAGTTACCACGGGGAGCTGTTTTTT	CASSYHGELFF
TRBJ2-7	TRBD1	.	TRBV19	TGTGCCAGTAGCCGGACAGGGAAGTCCTACGAGCAGTACTTC	CASSRTGKSYEQYF
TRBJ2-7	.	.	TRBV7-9	TGTGCCAGCAGCTTAGCGGGCAAAGCCTACGAGCAGTACTTC	CASSLAGKAYEQYF
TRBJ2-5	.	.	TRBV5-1	TGCGCCAGCAGCTTTTCTGGAGGGCCGAGACAAGAGACCCAGTACTTC	CASSFSGGPRQETQYF
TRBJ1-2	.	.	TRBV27	TGTGCCAGCAGTTTTGGAGGGGACGTTGGCTACACCTTC	CASSFGGDVGYTF
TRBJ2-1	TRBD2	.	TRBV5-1	TGCGCCAGCAGCTTGCAAGGCGGGAGCTCACACAATGAGCAGTTCTTC	CASSLQGGSSHNEQFF
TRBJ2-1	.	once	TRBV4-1	TGCGCCAGCAGCCAAGGTAATCCCTACAATGAGCAGTTCTTC	CASSQGNPYNEQFF
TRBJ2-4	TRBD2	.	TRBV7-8	TGTGCCAGCAGCGCATCACTAGCGGGAGCAATTCTAGCCAAAAACATTCAGTACTTC	CASSASLAGAILAKNIQYF
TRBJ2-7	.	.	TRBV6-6	TGTGCCAGCAGTTCCTACGGGAGCTCCTACGAGCAGTACTTC	CASSSYGSSYEQYF
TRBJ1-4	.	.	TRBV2	TGTGCCAGCAGTGAATGGCCTGCAACTAATGAAAAACTGTTTTTT	CASSEWPATNEKLFF
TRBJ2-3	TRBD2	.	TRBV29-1	TGCAGCGTTGAAGATCGGGGGGACTCAAGACCGCAGTATTTT	CSVEDRGDSRPQYF
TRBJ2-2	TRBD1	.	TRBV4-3	TGCGCCAGCAGCCAGTTGACAGGGGACACCGGGGAGCTGTTTTTT	CASSQLTGDTGELFF
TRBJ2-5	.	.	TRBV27	TGTGCCAGCAGTTTCCTCCGGGACACCCTCCAACCCCAGTACTTC	CASSFLRDTLQPQYF
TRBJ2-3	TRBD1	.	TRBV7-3	TGTGCCAGCAGCCCGACAGGGGGAACAGATACGCAGTATTTT	CASSPTGGTDTQYF